What follows is one T cell receptor (beta chain) and its context. The record originates from a study of identical twins. V gave up 4 bases and J gave up 4 bases; unmatched junction bases: 10. The CDR3 loop spans 17 amino acids. Germline assignment: CDR1 SGHRS and CDR2 YFSETQ. TCRdb analysed the 5' RACE reads with MiXCR anew, one entry per CDR3 protein. The profile shows about 530,000 distinct CDR3 sequences, roughly 15% of them singletons. These records were also assigned to another study, of yellow fever vaccine responses in identical twins.

Sequencing used CD4+ T cells sorted from blood. The origin of this receptor is a woman aged 18-29 years in good health. The V and J genes are TRBV5-1 and TRBJ2-5; 13 bases match TRBD2. The CDR3 region is CASSPARTSGGLETQYF. The CDR3 nucleotides are TGCGCCAGCAGCCCTGCACGGACTAGCGGGGGATTAGAGACCCAGTACTTC. Variable domain in full (rest from reference TRBV5-1 and TRBJ2-5): KAGVTQTPRYLIKTRGQQVTLSCSPISGHRSVSWYQQTPGQGLQFLFEYFSETQRNKGNFPGRFSGRQFSNSRSEMNVSTLELGDSALYLCASSPARTSGGLETQYFGPGTRLLVL.